This TCR beta chain appears in the sequencing data of a study of cytomegalovirus exposure and HLA in healthy donors. A single count supports this clone. Amplification used 60 Vbeta primers and 13 Jbeta primers. This table comes from immunoSEQ multiplex PCR, and its TCRdb copy is limited to in-frame clones, with some not included. The table records about 100,000 clones, 81% of them present only once. This CDR3 is built from 16 residues. The germline gives CDR1 SGHDT, CDR2 YYEEEE. The trim removed 6 bases at V and 5 bases at J, leaving 14 bases unmatched. The receptor comes from a woman in her 70s in good health and CMV-seropositive. V gene TRBV5-6 combines with J gene TRBJ2-5, with TRBD2 matching 9 bases. Sequencing input: PBMCs. CDR3 DNA sequence: TGTGCCAGCACCCGGGAGGGCGGGAGGGCCTACGAGACCCAGTACTTC. Protein: CASTREGGRAYETQYF.